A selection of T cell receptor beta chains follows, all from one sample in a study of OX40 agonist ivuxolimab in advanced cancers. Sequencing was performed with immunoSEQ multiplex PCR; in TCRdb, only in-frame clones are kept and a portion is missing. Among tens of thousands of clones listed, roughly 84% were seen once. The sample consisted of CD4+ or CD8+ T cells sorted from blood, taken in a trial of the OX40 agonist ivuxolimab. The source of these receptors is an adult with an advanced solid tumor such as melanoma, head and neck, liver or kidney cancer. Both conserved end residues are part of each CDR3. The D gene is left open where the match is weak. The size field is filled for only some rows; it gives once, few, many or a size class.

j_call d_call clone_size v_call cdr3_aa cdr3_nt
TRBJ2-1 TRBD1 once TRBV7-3 CASSLFDFRTGQYNEQFF TGTGCCAGCAGCTTATTTGATTTCCGGACAGGGCAGTACAATGAGCAGTTCTTC
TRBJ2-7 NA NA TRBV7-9 CASSFTWNHGTHVEQYF TGTGCCAGCAGCTTCACGTGGAATCACGGGACCCACGTCGAGCAGTACTTC
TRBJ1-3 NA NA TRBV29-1 CSGQRDRNTIYF TGCAGCGGCCAGCGGGATCGAAACACCATATATTTT
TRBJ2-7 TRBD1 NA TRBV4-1 CASSLWTGGLNEQYF TGCGCCAGCAGCCTGTGGACAGGGGGATTGAACGAGCAGTACTTC
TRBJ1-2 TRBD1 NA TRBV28 CASSSIDRGLNYGYTF TGTGCCAGCAGTTCCATTGACAGGGGGTTAAACTATGGCTACACCTTC
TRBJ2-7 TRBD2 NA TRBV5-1 CASSASGAIEQYF TGCGCCAGCAGCGCGAGCGGGGCGATCGAGCAGTACTTC
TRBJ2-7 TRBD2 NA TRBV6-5 CASSYGGGSYEQYF TGTGCCAGCAGTTACGGCGGGGGGTCCTACGAGCAGTACTTC
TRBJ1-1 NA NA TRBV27 CASSLEHAGGEAFF TGTGCCAGCAGTTTAGAACATGCAGGCGGAGAAGCTTTCTTT
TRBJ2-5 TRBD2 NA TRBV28 CATSVGGGLVREQYF TGTGCCACCAGTGTTGGCGGGGGGTTGGTGCGAGAGCAGTACTTC
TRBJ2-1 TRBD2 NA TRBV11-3 CASNAGGEQFF TGTGCCAGCAATGCGGGGGGTGAGCAGTTCTTC
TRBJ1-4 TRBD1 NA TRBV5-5 CASSLTGTANQLFF TGTGCCAGCAGCTTAACCGGGACAGCTAATCAACTGTTTTTT
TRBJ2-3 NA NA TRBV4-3 CASSQGQLPDTQYF TGCGCCAGCAGCCAAGGACAGCTCCCAGATACGCAGTATTTT
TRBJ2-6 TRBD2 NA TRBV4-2 CASSQGPWASGVSSGANVLTF TGTGCCAGCAGCCAGGGCCCGTGGGCTAGCGGGGTGTCCTCTGGGGCCAACGTCCTGACTTTC
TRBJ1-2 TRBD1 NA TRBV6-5 CASSETGDYGYTF TGTGCCAGCAGTGAGACAGGGGACTATGGCTACACCTTC
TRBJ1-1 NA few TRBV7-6 CASSLGTRNTEAFF TGTGCCAGCAGCTTAGGGACAAGGAACACTGAAGCTTTCTTT
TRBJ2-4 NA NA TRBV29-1 CSVELGGRSYKNIQYF TGCAGCGTTGAATTAGGAGGACGGTCCTACAAAAACATTCAGTACTTC
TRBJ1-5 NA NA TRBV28 CASSLGSLSNQPQHF TGTGCCAGCAGTTTAGGCAGCCTTAGCAATCAGCCCCAGCATTTT
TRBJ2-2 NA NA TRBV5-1 CASSPESGTGELFF TGCGCCAGCAGCCCGGAGTCAGGGACCGGGGAGCTGTTTTTT
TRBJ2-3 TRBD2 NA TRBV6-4 CASSDSGGGADTQYF TGTGCCAGCAGTGACTCAGGCGGGGGGGCAGATACGCAGTATTTT
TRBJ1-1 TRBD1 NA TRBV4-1 CASSHQGTGEAFF TGCGCCAGCAGCCACCAAGGGACAGGCGAAGCTTTCTTT
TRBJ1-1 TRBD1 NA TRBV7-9 CASSFWTGGHTEAFF TGTGCCAGCAGCTTTTGGACAGGGGGACACACTGAAGCTTTCTTT
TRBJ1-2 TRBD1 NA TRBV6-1 CASSGGTGGFYGYTF TGTGCCAGCAGTGGTGGGACAGGGGGCTTTTATGGCTACACCTTC
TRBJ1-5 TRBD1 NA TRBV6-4 CASSGTGGGPQHF TGTGCCAGCAGCGGGACAGGGGGTGGGCCCCAGCATTTT